Reported below is one TCR beta chain. Its antigen is unidentified. The junction departs from the called germline gene at one end, perhaps through a read error. Here immunoSEQ multiplex PCR was the method, and the copy in TCRdb shows in-frame clones only, minus some. The profile covers about 120,000 clones, with 85% to 90% appearing a single time and 6% to 8% taken by the ten largest. The CDR3 runs 15 residues. Germline V CDR1 and CDR2: MNHEY, SMNVEV (reference sequence). These data belong to a study of T cell responses to AZD1222 COVID-19 vaccine. Study outcomes and limitations: Clonal diversity was possibly underestimated, and white British individuals and females predominated among donors. Spike as a whole was targeted by vaccine-associated CD4 TCRs, dominant at 160-218 and 743-854. As reported, nearly half of all spike-specific TCRs target variant regions that are unmutated. A rise in Spike-specific TCR breadth and depth followed two AZD1222 doses.

The chain uses TRBV27 and TRBJ1-6; D gene unclear. The clonotype originates from an adult in good health. The source was peripheral blood, collected on day 0 of AZD1222 vaccination. CDR3 nucleotides: TGTGCCAGCAGCTTATGGGTCCCCAATAATTCACCCCTCCACTTT. It translates to CASSLWVPNNSPLHF.